This T cell receptor beta chain was identified during a study of blood T cell repertoires in COVID-19. Study at large: Both acute and convalescent COVID-19 samples were obtained from the United States, Italy and Spain.

Authors' processing steps: Estimation of nucleated cell counts was performed using reference gene primer amplification. TCRdb's copy holds only in-frame clones and misses some; the assay was immunoSEQ multiplex PCR. That table supplies the V and J calls and clone size; D and trimming were determined from the DNA. The sample consists of about 160,000 clones, 65% to 85% of them appearing once. Recruits, aged roughly 18 to 89 years, lived in 20 to 30 US areas. The CDR3 is 13 residues long. Germline V gene data show CDR1 as MNHEY and CDR2 as SVGAGI. V lost 4 bases to trimming and J lost 1 base, with 7 bases between them.

V gene TRBV6-5 combines with J gene TRBJ1-1; D remains unclear. This sequence originates from a man aged 35 to 55 who had recovered from COVID-19. The sample comprised PBMCs or T cells enriched from blood (not recorded which). The DNA of the CDR3 is TGTGCCAGCAGTTTCATTCAGAACACTGAAGCTTTCTTT. It codes for CASSFIQNTEAFF.